This TCR beta chain was identified during a study of cytomegalovirus exposure and HLA in healthy donors. The PCR employed 60 Vbeta primers together with 13 Jbeta primers. Here immunoSEQ multiplex PCR was the method, and the copy in TCRdb shows in-frame clones only, minus some. The sample records roughly 190,000 clones, approximately 80% being singletons. Study-wide results and limits: The productive fraction for most TCR beta V segments was about 90% or about 30% in an earlier analysis.

V lost 2 bases to trimming and J lost 7 bases, with 13 bases between them. The V gene's germline CDR1 is SGHRS and CDR2 YFSETQ. The CDR3 contains 15 residues. Turning to this clone: What it recognizes is unknown.

The sequence was collected from a woman aged 25 to 39 in good health and CMV-seropositive. Source material: PBMCs. The V gene is TRBV5-1, the J gene TRBJ1-6; D call uncertain. The CDR3, as DNA: TGCGCCAGCAGCTTCGGGGAGGGAATCAATTCACCCCTCCACTTT. Translation gives CASSFGEGINSPLHF.